This T cell receptor (beta chain) was captured by sequencing in a study of blood T cell repertoires in COVID-19. Profiling relied on immunoSEQ multiplex PCR, and the TCRdb table lists in-frame clones only, not all of them. The data contain some 320,000 clones, about nine tenths of them singletons. Germline V gives CDR1 SSHAT, CDR2 FNYEAQ (reference sequence). The CDR3 is 14 amino acids. Worth noting for this clone: A junction end diverges from the germline sequence, so it may reflect a read error.

The sequence came from a man in his sixties who had recovered from COVID-19. Sequencing input: PBMCs or T cells enriched from blood (not recorded which). The genes are TRBV7-7 and TRBJ2-3; TRBD2 might be the D (6 bases). The CDR3 coding sequence is TGTGCTAGCAGCCCAAAGAGGGATAGCGGACCGCAGTATTTT. This encodes CASSPKRDSGPQYF.